This T cell receptor beta chain was recorded in a study of blood T cell repertoires in COVID-19. Study-level background: From the United States, Italy and Spain came samples of acute and convalescent COVID-19.

The table came from immunoSEQ multiplex PCR; TCRdb's copy has only in-frame clones and leaves some out. In the table there are some 400,000 clones, 75% to 90% of which are singletons. The TCR was taken from a man aged 25-45 years who had recovered from COVID-19. The sequenced material came from PBMCs or T cells enriched from blood (not recorded which).

Written as DNA, the CDR3 is TGTGCCAGCTGGCTAGCGGGAGAATCCTCGGTAAACAATGAGCAGTTCTTC. Protein sequence: CASWLAGESSVNNEQFF. The chain has TRBV2 and TRBJ2-1; 10 bases are shared with TRBD2. The CDR3 totals 17 residues. V gave up 8 bases and J gave up 5 bases; unmatched junction bases: 15. Per the germline V gene, CDR1 is SNHLY and CDR2 is FYNNEI.